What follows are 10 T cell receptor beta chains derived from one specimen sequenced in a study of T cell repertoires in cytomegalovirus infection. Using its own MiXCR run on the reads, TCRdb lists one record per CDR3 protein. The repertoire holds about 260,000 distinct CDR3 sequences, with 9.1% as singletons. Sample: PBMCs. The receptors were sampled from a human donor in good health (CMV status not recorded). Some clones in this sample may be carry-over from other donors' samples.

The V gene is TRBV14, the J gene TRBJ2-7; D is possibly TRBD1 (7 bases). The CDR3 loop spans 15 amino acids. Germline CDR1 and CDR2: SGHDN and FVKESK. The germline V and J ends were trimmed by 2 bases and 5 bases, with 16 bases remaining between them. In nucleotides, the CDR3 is TGTGCCAGCAGCCAAAAAGGCGGAGGGGGCAACGAGCAGTACTTC. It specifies CASSQKGGGGNEQYF. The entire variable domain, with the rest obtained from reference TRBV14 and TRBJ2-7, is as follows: EAGVTQFPSHSVIEKGQTVTLRCDPISGHDNLYWYRRVMGKEIKFLLHFVKESKQDESGMPNNRFLAERTGGTYSTLKVQPAELEDSGVYFCASSQKGGGGNEQYFGPGTRLTVT.

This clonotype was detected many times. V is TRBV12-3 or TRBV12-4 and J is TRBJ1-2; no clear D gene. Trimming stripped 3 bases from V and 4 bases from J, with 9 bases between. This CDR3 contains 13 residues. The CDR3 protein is CASSFSFGYGYTF. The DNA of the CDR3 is TGTGCCAGCAGTTTTTCCTTCGGCTATGGCTACACCTTC.

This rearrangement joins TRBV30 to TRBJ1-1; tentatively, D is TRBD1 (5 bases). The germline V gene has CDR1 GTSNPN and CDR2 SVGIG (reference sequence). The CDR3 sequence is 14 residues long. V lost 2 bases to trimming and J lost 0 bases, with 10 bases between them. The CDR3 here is CAWSTGQLNTEAFF. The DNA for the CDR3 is TGTGCCTGGAGTACCGGACAACTGAACACTGAAGCTTTCTTT.

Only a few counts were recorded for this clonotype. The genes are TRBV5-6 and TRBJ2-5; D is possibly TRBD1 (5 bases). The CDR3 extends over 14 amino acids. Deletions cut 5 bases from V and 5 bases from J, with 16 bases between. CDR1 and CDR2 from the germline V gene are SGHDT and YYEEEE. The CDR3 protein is CASSPPDRDETQYF. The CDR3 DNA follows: TGTGCCAGCAGTCCGCCTGACAGAGATGAGACCCAGTACTTC.

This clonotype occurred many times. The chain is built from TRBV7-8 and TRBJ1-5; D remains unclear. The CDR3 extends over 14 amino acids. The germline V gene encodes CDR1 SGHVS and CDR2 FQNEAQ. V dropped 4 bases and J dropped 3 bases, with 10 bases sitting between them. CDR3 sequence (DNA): TGTGCCAGCAGCTCCCGAGGGTTCAATCAGCCCCAGCATTTT. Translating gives CASSSRGFNQPQHF. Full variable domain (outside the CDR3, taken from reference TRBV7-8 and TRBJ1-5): GAGVSQSPRYKVAKRGQDVALRCDPISGHVSLFWYQQALGQGPEFLTYFQNEAQLDKSGLPSDRFFAERPEGSVSTLKIQRTQQEDSAVYLCASSSRGFNQPQHFGDGTRLSIL.

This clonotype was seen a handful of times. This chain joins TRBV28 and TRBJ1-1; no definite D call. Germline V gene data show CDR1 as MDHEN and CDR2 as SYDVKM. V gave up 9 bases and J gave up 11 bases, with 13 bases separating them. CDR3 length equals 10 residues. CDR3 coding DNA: TGTGCCAGTTTGGCATCACGGGCTTTCTTT. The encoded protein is CASLASRAFF.

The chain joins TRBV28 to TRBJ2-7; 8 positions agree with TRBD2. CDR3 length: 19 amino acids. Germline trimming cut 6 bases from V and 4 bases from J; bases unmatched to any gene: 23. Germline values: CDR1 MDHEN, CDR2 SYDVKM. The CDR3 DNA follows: TGTGCCAGCAGCGCTTACCCCGGGGGGTTCAGCGGGAGTCGATACGAGCAGTACTTC. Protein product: CASSAYPGGFSGSRYEQYF.

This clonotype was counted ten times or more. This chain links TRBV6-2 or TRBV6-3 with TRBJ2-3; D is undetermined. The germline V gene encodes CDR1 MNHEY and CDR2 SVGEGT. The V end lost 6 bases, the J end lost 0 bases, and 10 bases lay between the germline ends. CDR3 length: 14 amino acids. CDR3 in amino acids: CASSPQMSTDTQYF. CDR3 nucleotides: TGTGCCAGCAGCCCACAGATGAGCACAGATACGCAGTATTTT.

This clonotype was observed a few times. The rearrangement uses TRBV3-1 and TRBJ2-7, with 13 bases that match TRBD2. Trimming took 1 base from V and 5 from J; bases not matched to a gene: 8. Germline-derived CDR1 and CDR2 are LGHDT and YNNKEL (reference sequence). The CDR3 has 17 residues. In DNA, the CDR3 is TGTGCCAGCAGCCAAGGGACTAGCGGGAGATTGTCCCACGAGCAGTACTTC. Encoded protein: CASSQGTSGRLSHEQYF.

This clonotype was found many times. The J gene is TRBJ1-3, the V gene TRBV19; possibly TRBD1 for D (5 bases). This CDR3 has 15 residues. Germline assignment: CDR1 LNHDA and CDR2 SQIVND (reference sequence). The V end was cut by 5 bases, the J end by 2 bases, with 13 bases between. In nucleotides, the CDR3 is TGTGCCAGTAGTGGGATGACGGGGCCTGGAAACACCATATATTTT. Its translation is CASSGMTGPGNTIYF.